This T cell receptor beta chain was profiled in a study of T cell responses to AZD1222 COVID-19 vaccine. Combined were second doses at about 4 or about 12 weeks. Using immunoSEQ multiplex PCR, the repertoire was profiled, and TCRdb retains in-frame clones only, with some absent. The sample yields 100,000 or so clones, about 85% seen once. In germline, CDR1 is MDHEN, CDR2 SYDVKM. This CDR3 contains 20 residues. J was trimmed by 3 bases and V by 0 bases; bases with no gene match: 11. The clonotype was recovered from an adult who received the AZD1222 COVID-19 vaccine. This specimen consisted of peripheral blood, obtained 28 days after the second AZD1222 dose. The chain is built from TRBV28 and TRBJ2-6; 10 bases agree with TRBD1. The CDR3 nucleotides read TGTGCCAGCAGTTTATGGTGGATCAGACAGGGGGCGTTTGGGGCCAACGTCCTGACTTTC. Translated, it gives CASSLWWIRQGAFGANVLTF.